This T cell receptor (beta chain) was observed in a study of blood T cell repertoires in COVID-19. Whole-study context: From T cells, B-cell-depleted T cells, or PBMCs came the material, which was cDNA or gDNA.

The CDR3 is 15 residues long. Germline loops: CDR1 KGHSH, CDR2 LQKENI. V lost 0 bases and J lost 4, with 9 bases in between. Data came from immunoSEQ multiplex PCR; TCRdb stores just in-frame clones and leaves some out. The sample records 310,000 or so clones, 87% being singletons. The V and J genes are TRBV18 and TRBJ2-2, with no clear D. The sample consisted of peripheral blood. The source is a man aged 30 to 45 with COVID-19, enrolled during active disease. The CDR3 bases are TGTGCCAGCTCACCACCGTCCGGGTTCACCGGGGAGCTGTTTTTT. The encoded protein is CASSPPSGFTGELFF. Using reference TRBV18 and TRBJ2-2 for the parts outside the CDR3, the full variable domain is NAGVMQNPRHLVRRRGQEARLRCSPMKGHSHVYWYRQLPEEGLKFMVYLQKENIIDESGMPKERFSAEFPKEGPSILRIQQVVRGDSAAYFCASSPPSGFTGELFFGEGSRLTVL.